This TCR beta chain was profiled in a study of T cell repertoires in cytomegalovirus infection. This clonotype appeared many times. Its antigen is not identified. The study, taken as a whole, reports: Accumulated public TCR beta family frequency recognized individuals carrying CMV together with the relevant HLA.

CDR3 length: 13 amino acids. Germline V CDR1 and CDR2: MNHEY, SMNVEV (reference sequence). Deletions cut 6 bases from V and 2 bases from J, with 8 bases between. TCRdb analysed the reads with MiXCR anew, one entry per CDR3 protein. The repertoire holds approximately 990,000 distinct CDR3 sequences, with around 29% as singletons. The receptor's source is a human donor in good health (CMV status not recorded). Some clones in this sample may be carry-over from other donors' samples. The V gene is TRBV27, the J gene TRBJ1-5; D is unclear. Material: cultured CD8+ T cells from PBMCs, obtained from culture after CMV antigen stimulation. The CDR3 protein is CASRGGGNQPQHF. The CDR3 DNA is TGTGCCAGCAGGGGCGGGGGCAATCAGCCCCAGCATTTT.